The 22 T cell receptor beta chains reported below all come from one sample, sequenced in a study of blood T cell repertoires in COVID-19. The assay was immunoSEQ multiplex PCR, and TCRdb's table has in-frame clones only and misses some. This table has over 110,000 clones, more than 60% appearing once. The sequenced material came from peripheral blood. The receptors shown here come from an elderly man with acute or convalescent COVID-19.

The chain employs TRBV18 and TRBJ2-7; 8 bases line up with TRBD1. V shed 6 bases and J 6 bases; nucleotides not matched to a gene: 13. Germline V gene sequence: CDR1 KGHSH, CDR2 LQKENI. There are 15 residues in the CDR3. The CDR3 bases are TGTGCCAGCTCCGAAGCAGGGGGCCTCGGGGTCGAGCAGTACTTC. Protein sequence: CASSEAGGLGVEQYF. The full variable domain, its missing parts supplied by reference TRBV18 and TRBJ2-7, is NAGVMQNPRHLVRRRGQEARLRCSPMKGHSHVYWYRQLPEEGLKFMVYLQKENIIDESGMPKERFSAEFPKEGPSILRIQQVVRGDSAAYFCASSEAGGLGVEQYFGPGTRLTVT.

In this sample, this clone turned up a few times. This chain links TRBV6-5 with TRBJ1-2, with D tentatively TRBD1 (5 bases). Per germline, CDR1 MNHEY and CDR2 SVGAGI. V shed 6 bases and J shed 5 bases, with 16 bases lying between them. CDR3 length: 14 amino acids. CDR3 sequence (DNA): TGTGCCAGCAGCCGCGGGGCAGGGACGTATGGCTACACCTTC. This sequence encodes CASSRGAGTYGYTF.

This rearrangement joins TRBV7-3 to TRBJ2-1; no reliable D call. Germline V gene sequence: CDR1 SGHTA, CDR2 FQGTGA. There are 15 residues in the CDR3. The V and J ends lost 3 bases and 4 bases respectively, with 13 bases between them. This CDR3 reads CASSFDPGDYNEQFF. The CDR3 DNA sequence: TGTGCCAGCAGCTTCGACCCAGGCGATTACAATGAGCAGTTCTTC.

The V and J genes are TRBV27 and TRBJ2-1, with D perhaps matching TRBD2 (6 bases). Per the germline V gene, CDR1 is MNHEY and CDR2 is SMNVEV (reference sequence). V was pared by 3 bases and J by 10 bases, with 10 bases between. The CDR3 sequence is 12 residues long. For the CDR3, the DNA is TGTGCCAGCAGTTTCAGGGCGGGAGAGCAGTTCTTC. Translated: CASSFRAGEQFF.

V and J are TRBV7-9 and TRBJ1-6; 8 nucleotides agree with TRBD1. The trim removed 8 bases at V and 9 bases at J, leaving 15 bases unmatched. From germline, CDR1 is SEHNR and CDR2 FQNEAQ (reference sequence). This CDR3 region has 16 residues. The CDR3 loop is CASERQGTIGGSPLHF. CDR3 DNA sequence: TGTGCCAGCGAGCGACAGGGGACGATCGGCGGTTCACCCCTCCACTTT.

The sample holds a few counts of this clone. This chain joins TRBV19 and TRBJ1-2; TRBD1 matches at 11 bases. The V segment lost 8 bases and the J segment 2 bases; nucleotides outside the gene matches: 4. CDR1 is LNHDA and CDR2 is SQIVND in the germline V gene (reference sequence). CDR3 size: 14 residues. The CDR3 loop is CASGWTGGNYGYTF. In DNA form, the CDR3 reads TGTGCCAGTGGCTGGACAGGGGGCAACTATGGCTACACCTTC.

The chain has TRBV7-3 and TRBJ2-5; 7 bases align to TRBD1. The CDR3 totals 15 residues. V shed 5 bases, J shed 4 bases, and the junction held 10 bases outside the gene matches. Germline V CDR1 and CDR2: SGHTA, FQGTGA. CDR3 nucleotide sequence: TGTGCCAGCAGCCGCACAGGACAGGTGGGAGAGACCCAGTACTTC. This codes for CASSRTGQVGETQYF.

This clone was found a few times. The V gene is TRBV10-3, the J gene TRBJ1-1, with 7 bases that match TRBD1. V lost 9 bases, J lost 6 bases, and 16 bases stayed unmatched. The CDR3 extends over 15 amino acids. Germline V CDR1 and CDR2: ENHRY, SYGVKD. CDR3: CAIKGAGLRGSEAFF. CDR3 sequence (DNA): TGTGCCATTAAGGGGGCGGGCCTGAGAGGGTCTGAAGCTTTCTTT.

The chain carries TRBV5-1 and TRBJ2-7, with D possibly being TRBD1 (6 bases). CDR1 and CDR2 (germline): SGHRS, YFSETQ. The CDR3 spans 14 residues. The V and J ends lost 5 bases and 3 bases respectively, with 15 bases between them. The CDR3 coding sequence is TGCGCCAGCAGTCCACGGACAGCAAGCTACGAGCAGTACTTC. Translation gives CASSPRTASYEQYF.

This chain links TRBV4-1 with TRBJ1-6, with D possibly TRBD1 on 6 matching bases. The germline V and J ends were trimmed by 2 bases and 9 bases, with 11 bases remaining between them. CDR1 is MGHRA, CDR2 YSYEKL, per germline. The CDR3 spans 14 residues. The CDR3 loop reads CASSQQDSGSPLHF. CDR3 in DNA: TGCGCCAGCAGCCAACAGGACAGTGGTTCACCCCTCCACTTT.

The genes are TRBV11-2 and TRBJ2-7; possible D gene TRBD2, 5 bases. Deletions cut 6 bases from V and 2 bases from J, with 17 bases between. The V gene's germline CDR1 is SGHAT and CDR2 FQNNGV. The CDR3 contains 15 residues. The CDR3 loop is CASSRTPTDTYEQYF. DNA of the CDR3: TGTGCCAGCAGTCGGACTCCGACTGACACCTACGAGCAGTACTTC.

V usage is TRBV24-1 and J usage is TRBJ2-5; 12 bases are a match to TRBD2. V was pared by 3 bases and J by 2 bases, with 6 bases of the junction left unmatched. Germline V gene lookup returns CDR1 KGHDR and CDR2 SFDVKD. This CDR3 has 17 residues. This CDR3 reads CATSDRGTSGYQETQYF. For the CDR3, the DNA is TGTGCCACCAGTGATCGCGGGACTAGCGGGTATCAAGAGACCCAGTACTTC.

The chain combines TRBV19 with TRBJ1-5, with a tentative D call TRBD1 (6 bases). CDR1 and CDR2 (germline): LNHDA, SQIVND (reference sequence). Trimming took 3 bases from V and 6 from J, leaving 27 bases between them. The CDR3 has 19 residues. CDR3 DNA sequence: TGTGCCAGTAGTATTAGGGTTAGGGGGTATGGCGTTTCTGGTCAGCCCCAGCATTTT. Protein sequence: CASSIRVRGYGVSGQPQHF. The full variable domain, its missing parts supplied by reference TRBV19 and TRBJ1-5, is DGGITQSPKYLFRKEGQNVTLSCEQNLNHDAMYWYRQDPGQGLRLIYYSQIVNDFQKGDIAEGYSVSREKKESFPLTVTSAQKNPTAFYLCASSIRVRGYGVSGQPQHFGDGTRLSIL.

The V call is TRBV6-6, the J call TRBJ2-1; 7 bases fit TRBD1. This CDR3 is built from 13 residues. CDR1 is MNHNY, CDR2 SVGAGI, per germline (reference sequence). The V and J ends lost 5 bases and 3 bases, in that order; junction bases with no gene match: 1. The CDR3 bases are TGTGCCAGCAGTCGGACAGGCTACAATGAGCAGTTCTTC. It codes for CASSRTGYNEQFF.

The V and J genes are TRBV4-3 and TRBJ1-1, with 12 bases that match TRBD1. Germline CDR1 LGHNA, CDR2 YSLEER. The CDR3 has 17 residues. Unmatched junction bases numbered 12, after V lost 3 bases and J lost 7 bases. The CDR3 loop is CASSHPTGTGGRDEAFF. The CDR3 DNA is TGCGCCAGCAGCCACCCTACCGGGACAGGGGGCCGGGATGAAGCTTTCTTT.

The J gene is TRBJ2-1, the V gene TRBV6-2 or TRBV6-3, with D possibly being TRBD1 (5 bases). The V end lost 2 bases, the J end lost 5 bases, and 25 bases lay between the germline ends. Germline V gives CDR1 MNHEY, CDR2 SVGEGT. CDR3 length: 19 residues. CDR3 amino acids: CASSYPRKLQGFRHNEQFF. The CDR3 region has the DNA TGTGCCAGCAGTTACCCGAGGAAACTCCAGGGTTTTCGCCACAATGAGCAGTTCTTC.

This clone showed up just a few times. The genes are TRBV6-5 and TRBJ1-2; 7 bases are a match to TRBD1. V dropped 7 bases and J dropped 3; count of bases not matched to a gene: 2. CDR1 is MNHEY and CDR2 is SVGAGI in the germline V gene. The CDR3 is 12 amino acids. The CDR3 sequence is CASTTGDYGYTF. The CDR3 nucleotides are TGTGCCAGCACTACAGGGGACTATGGCTACACCTTC.

This clone occurred a few times. The rearrangement uses TRBV11-2 and TRBJ2-5, with 8 bases matching TRBD2. V was clipped by 1 base and J by 2 bases; unmatched bases: 9. The CDR3 extends over 17 amino acids. Germline assignment: CDR1 SGHAT and CDR2 FQNNGV. CDR3 residues: CASSLGGSGAPQETQYF. CDR3 bases: TGTGCCAGCAGCTTAGGGGGTAGCGGGGCCCCTCAAGAGACCCAGTACTTC. The full variable domain, in which reference TRBV11-2 and TRBJ2-5 provide the parts outside the CDR3, is EAGVAQSPRYKIIEKRQSVAFWCNPISGHATLYWYQQILGQGPKLLIQFQNNGVVDDSQLPKDRFSAERLKGVDSTLKIQPAKLEDSAVYLCASSLGGSGAPQETQYFGPGTRLLVL.

This chain uses TRBV9 with TRBJ2-1; weak D call: TRBD2 (6 bases). V was clipped by 4 bases and J by 0 bases, with 11 bases between them. Germline lookup yields CDR1 SGDLS and CDR2 YYNGEE. The CDR3 is 15 residues long. CDR3 region: CASSPGGNSYNEQFF. The CDR3, as DNA: TGTGCCAGCAGCCCCGGGGGAAACTCCTACAATGAGCAGTTCTTC.

The chain links TRBV19 to TRBJ1-4; TRBD1 aligns across 8 bases. The CDR3 is 14 residues long. Germline trimming cut 7 bases from V and 2 bases from J; bases unmatched to any gene: 3. The V gene's germline CDR1 is LNHDA and CDR2 SQIVND (reference sequence). This CDR3 is CASTGGGTNEKLFF. CDR3 coding DNA: TGTGCCAGTACAGGGGGCGGGACTAATGAAAAACTGTTTTTT.

The chain uses TRBV7-2 and TRBJ1-1, with D unresolved. The CDR3 loop spans 15 amino acids. Germline CDR1 reads SGHTA; CDR2 reads FQGNSA. The V end lost 5 bases, the J end lost 4 bases, and 17 bases lay between the germline ends. CDR3: CASSPGRERSTEAFF. The DNA for the CDR3 is TGTGCCAGCAGCCCAGGTCGGGAGCGGAGCACTGAAGCTTTCTTT.

The chain has TRBV6-6 and TRBJ1-1; a weak D match, TRBD1 (6 bases). The germline CDR1 and CDR2 sequences are MNHNY and SVGAGI (reference sequence). The length of the CDR3 is 14 residues. The V end lost 7 bases, the J end lost 6 bases, and 18 bases lay between the germline ends. The DNA of the CDR3 is TGTGCCAGCAAGTTCCAGGGGAGGGAGGCTGAAGCTTTCTTT. Translation: CASKFQGREAEAFF.